The rows below give T cell receptor beta chains drawn from one sample of a study of OX40 agonist ivuxolimab in advanced cancers. This table comes from immunoSEQ multiplex PCR, and its TCRdb copy is limited to in-frame clones, with some not included. The sample lists about 69,000 clones; over 60% were seen once. The sequencing here drew on CD4+ or CD8+ T cells sorted from blood, taken in a trial of the OX40 agonist ivuxolimab. Source of these receptors: an adult with an advanced solid tumor such as melanoma, head and neck, liver or kidney cancer. Both conserved end residues are part of each CDR3. D genes are given only for firm matches. Clone size appears in some rows only: once, few, many, or a class for an expanded clone.

J gene,clone size,D gene,V gene,CDR3 protein,CDR3 DNA
TRBJ1-5,-,-,TRBV21-1,CASSKGGQGAWNQPQHF,TGTGCCAGCAGCAAAGGTGGTCAGGGGGCGTGGAATCAGCCCCAGCATTTT
TRBJ2-1,few,TRBD2,TRBV7-9,CASSLAGGRVYNEQFF,TGTGCCAGCAGCTTAGCGGGCGGGAGGGTCTACAATGAGCAGTTCTTC
TRBJ2-1,-,TRBD2,TRBV7-9,CASSPSGGFYNEQFF,TGTGCCAGCAGCCCTAGCGGGGGGTTTTACAATGAGCAGTTCTTC
TRBJ2-7,few,TRBD1,TRBV2,CASRIQGAYEQYF,TGTGCCAGCAGGATACAGGGGGCCTACGAGCAGTACTTC
TRBJ1-3,-,-,TRBV5-1,CASSPTGSGNTIYF,TGCGCCAGCTCCCCTACGGGCTCTGGAAACACCATATATTTT
TRBJ2-4,-,-,TRBV6-6,CASSPGGGAKNIQYF,TGTGCCAGCAGTCCCGGTGGGGGAGCCAAAAACATTCAGTACTTC
TRBJ2-7,-,-,TRBV30,CAWSLGHPPYEQYF,TGTGCCTGGAGCCTGGGACACCCACCCTACGAGCAGTACTTC
TRBJ2-7,-,TRBD1,TRBV5-1,CASSLQGALVYEQYF,TGCGCCAGCAGCTTGCAGGGGGCCCTTGTTTACGAGCAGTACTTC
TRBJ2-7,-,-,TRBV28,CASNSGSGEQYF,TGTGCCAGCAACAGCGGTTCAGGGGAGCAGTACTTC
TRBJ2-2,-,TRBD1,TRBV7-9,CASTETGNGELFF,TGTGCCAGCACCGAGACAGGGAACGGGGAGCTGTTTTTT
TRBJ2-1,-,-,TRBV28,CASSSLDNEQFF,TGTGCCAGCAGTTCCCTCGACAATGAGCAGTTCTTC
TRBJ2-2,once,TRBD2,TRBV28,CASSPPGTRAGELFF,TGTGCCAGCAGTCCCCCCGGGACTAGGGCCGGGGAGCTGTTTTTT
TRBJ2-2,-,-,TRBV6-6,CASSHGQKATGELFF,TGTGCCAGCAGTCATGGACAAAAAGCGACCGGGGAGCTGTTTTTT
TRBJ1-5,-,-,TRBV6-6,CASRPSDRSNQPQHF,TGTGCCAGCAGACCCTCCGACAGAAGCAATCAGCCCCAGCATTTT
TRBJ2-7,-,-,TRBV7-2,CANYYEQYF,TGTGCCAACTACTACGAGCAGTACTTC
TRBJ2-2,-,-,TRBV14,CASSQSNTGELFF,TGTGCCAGCAGCCAGAGTAACACCGGGGAGCTGTTTTTT
TRBJ1-5,-,-,TRBV6-1,CASSVKDGNQPQHF,TGTGCCAGCAGTGTAAAAGACGGCAATCAGCCCCAGCATTTT
TRBJ2-5,few,TRBD1,TRBV5-8,CASSPGDRTSEETQYF,TGTGCCAGCAGCCCGGGGGACAGGACATCGGAAGAGACCCAGTACTTC
TRBJ2-7,-,TRBD2,TRBV7-2,CASSPTMEASGLDPDEQYF,TGTGCCAGCAGCCCCACGATGGAGGCTAGCGGGTTGGATCCGGACGAGCAGTACTTC
TRBJ2-7,-,-,TRBV2,CASSKDTRYEQYF,TGTGCCAGCAGCAAAGATACACGTTACGAGCAGTACTTC
TRBJ2-1,-,-,TRBV5-8,CASSLGERLGLVF,TGTGCCAGCAGCTTGGGGGAGAGACTAGGCCTGGTCTTC
TRBJ2-7,once,-,TRBV30,CAWSPTISSYEQYF,TGTGCCTGGTCTCCGACTATTTCCTCCTACGAGCAGTACTTC
TRBJ2-2,-,-,TRBV9,CASSQVWGTGELFF,TGTGCCAGCAGCCAGGTTTGGGGCACCGGGGAGCTGTTTTTT
TRBJ2-7,-,TRBD2,TRBV7-6,CASSELAGGYEQYF,TGTGCCAGCAGCGAACTAGCGGGGGGGTACGAGCAGTACTTC
TRBJ1-2,-,-,TRBV7-9,CASSLGWYGYTF,TGTGCCAGCAGCTTAGGGTGGTATGGCTACACCTTC
TRBJ1-2,-,TRBD1,TRBV6-5,CASSYRQGTMGYTF,TGTGCCAGCAGTTACCGACAGGGGACGATGGGCTACACCTTC
TRBJ1-3,-,TRBD1,TRBV5-1,CASSFDPGGSGNTIYF,TGCGCCAGCAGCTTCGACCCAGGGGGATCTGGAAACACCATATATTTT
TRBJ2-5,-,TRBD1,TRBV19,CASSPTGEETQYF,TGTGCCAGTAGTCCAACAGGGGAAGAGACCCAGTACTTC
TRBJ2-7,-,-,TRBV1,CTSKGDRASYEQYF,TGCACCAGCAAAGGGGACAGAGCCTCCTACGAGCAGTACTTC
TRBJ1-5,once,-,TRBV19,CASSSGGSNQPQHF,TGTGCCAGTAGTTCGGGTGGAAGCAATCAGCCCCAGCATTTT
TRBJ2-1,few,-,TRBV19,CASMEDRQGLYNEQFF,TGTGCCAGTATGGAGGACAGACAGGGACTCTACAATGAGCAGTTCTTC
TRBJ1-4,-,-,TRBV5-1,CASSLLGAREKLFF,TGCGCCAGCAGCTTGCTAGGGGCGCGGGAAAAACTGTTTTTT
TRBJ2-1,-,-,TRBV18,CATSGDRTNNEQFF,TGTGCCACCTCGGGAGACAGAACTAACAATGAGCAGTTCTTC
TRBJ1-1,-,-,TRBV7-2,CASSLAIRPNTEAFF,TGTGCCAGCAGCTTAGCGATCAGACCCAACACTGAAGCTTTCTTT